These T cell receptor beta chains were read from a single sample in a study of beta chain features in type 1 diabetes. The method was immunoSEQ multiplex PCR; TCRdb's version includes in-frame clones alone and lacks a portion of them. Of tens of thousands of clones listed, roughly a third are singletons. Sequencing was performed on stem cell memory CD4+ T cells from blood. Receptor source: a young woman in good health. The CDR3 runs from the conserved cysteine through the conserved F or W. The D gene is left open where the match is weak. Clone size, where shown, is once, few, many, or a class for clones that have expanded.

J: TRBJ2-1; V: TRBV11-2; D: TRBD2; size: few; CDR3: CASSAGDRRENNEQFF; DNA: TGTGCCAGCAGCGCGGGAGACCGACGGGAGAACAATGAGCAGTTCTTC
J: TRBJ2-7; V: TRBV4-1; D: -; size: -; CDR3: CASSQEWQGPGEQYF; DNA: TGCGCCAGCAGCCAAGAATGGCAGGGCCCGGGCGAGCAGTACTTC
J: TRBJ2-7; V: TRBV7-9; D: -; size: many; CDR3: CASSFLPGVAYEQYF; DNA: TGTGCCAGCAGCTTCCTACCCGGGGTCGCCTACGAGCAGTACTTC
J: TRBJ2-5; V: TRBV5-4; D: TRBD2; size: -; CDR3: CASSISGTTRMETQYF; DNA: TGTGCCAGCAGCATCTCCGGGACTACAAGAATGGAGACCCAGTACTTC
J: TRBJ2-7; V: TRBV15; D: TRBD2; size: -; CDR3: CATSYSGRIYEQYF; DNA: TGTGCCACCAGTTATAGCGGGAGAATCTACGAGCAGTACTTC
J: TRBJ2-7; V: TRBV5-1; D: -; size: -; CDR3: CASSNQGSEQYF; DNA: TGCGCCAGCAGCAATCAGGGAAGCGAGCAGTACTTC
J: TRBJ2-3; V: TRBV10-2; D: -; size: -; CDR3: CASLDGRGTDTQYF; DNA: TGCGCCAGTCTCGACGGGAGAGGGACAGATACGCAGTATTTT
J: TRBJ1-2; V: TRBV6-1; D: -; size: -; CDR3: CASTGWEGNYGYTF; DNA: TGTGCCAGCACCGGCTGGGAGGGTAACTATGGCTACACCTTC
J: TRBJ1-2; V: TRBV6-6; D: TRBD1; size: -; CDR3: CASSVGQGGGYTF; DNA: TGTGCCAGCAGCGTGGGACAGGGAGGGGGCTACACCTTC
J: TRBJ2-6; V: TRBV19; D: TRBD1; size: once; CDR3: CASSLRQGESNVLTF; DNA: TGTGCCAGTAGTCTTAGACAGGGGGAGTCCAACGTCCTGACTTTC
J: TRBJ2-3; V: TRBV30; D: -; size: -; CDR3: CAWSVKGPGTDTQYF; DNA: TGTGCCTGGAGTGTTAAGGGGCCCGGCACAGATACGCAGTATTTT
J: TRBJ1-1; V: TRBV11-1; D: -; size: few; CDR3: CASSTGWNTEAFF; DNA: TGTGCCAGCAGTACAGGGTGGAACACTGAAGCTTTCTTT
J: TRBJ2-7; V: TRBV4-1; D: TRBD1; size: many; CDR3: CASSQPGQRSYEQYF; DNA: TGCGCCAGCAGCCAGCCGGGACAGCGCTCCTACGAGCAGTACTTC
J: TRBJ1-4; V: TRBV7-9; D: TRBD1; size: -; CDR3: CASSLQGAVNEKLFF; DNA: TGTGCCAGCAGTCTACAGGGGGCTGTTAATGAAAAACTGTTTTTT
J: TRBJ1-1; V: TRBV7-3; D: -; size: few; CDR3: CASSTQVNTEAFF; DNA: TGTGCCAGCAGCACCCAGGTGAACACTGAAGCTTTCTTT
J: TRBJ2-7; V: TRBV5-1; D: TRBD1; size: -; CDR3: CASSLQGKSYEQYF; DNA: TGCGCCAGCAGCTTACAGGGGAAGTCCTACGAGCAGTACTTC
J: TRBJ2-7; V: TRBV18; D: TRBD1; size: -; CDR3: CASSPGQGGPYEQYF; DNA: TGTGCCAGCTCACCAGGACAGGGGGGCCCCTACGAGCAGTACTTC
J: TRBJ1-2; V: TRBV7-9; D: -; size: many; CDR3: CASSLDRGLRGYTF; DNA: TGTGCCAGCAGCTTAGACCGGGGGTTAAGGGGCTACACCTTC
J: TRBJ1-5; V: TRBV29-1; D: TRBD1; size: -; CDR3: CSVGQGASQPQHF; DNA: TGCAGCGTGGGACAGGGGGCCTCTCAGCCCCAGCATTTT
J: TRBJ2-7; V: TRBV4-2; D: TRBD1; size: few; CDR3: CASSQATGVRGEQYF; DNA: TGTGCCAGCAGCCAAGCCACAGGGGTGAGAGGCGAGCAGTACTTC
J: TRBJ1-2; V: TRBV29-1; D: -; size: -; CDR3: CSVGVTGRGGYTF; DNA: TGCAGCGTTGGGGTCACAGGGAGGGGTGGCTACACCTTC
J: TRBJ1-1; V: TRBV5-5; D: -; size: few; CDR3: CGGQESMNTEAFF; DNA: TGCGGGGGGCAAGAATCCATGAACACTGAAGCTTTCTTT
J: TRBJ1-2; V: TRBV27; D: -; size: -; CDR3: CASSLSGPGNYGYTF; DNA: TGTGCCAGCAGTTTAAGCGGGCCTGGGAACTATGGCTACACCTTC
J: TRBJ1-1; V: TRBV7-2; D: TRBD1; size: few; CDR3: CASSLQGAARAFF; DNA: TGTGCCAGCAGCTTACAGGGGGCGGCACGAGCTTTCTTT
J: TRBJ2-3; V: TRBV5-1; D: -; size: -; CDR3: CASSFAGAITDTQYF; DNA: TGCGCCAGCAGCTTCGCGGGGGCGATCACAGATACGCAGTATTTT
J: TRBJ2-2; V: TRBV7-2; D: TRBD2; size: -; CDR3: CASSFRAGDAGELFF; DNA: TGTGCCAGCAGCTTCCGAGCGGGGGATGCCGGGGAGCTGTTTTTT
J: TRBJ2-1; V: TRBV7-3; D: -; size: few; CDR3: CASSLMATGQSEQFF; DNA: TGTGCCAGCAGCTTAATGGCAACAGGGCAGAGTGAGCAGTTCTTC
J: TRBJ1-6; V: TRBV10-3; D: TRBD1; size: -; CDR3: CAISRGTGDSPLHF; DNA: TGTGCCATCAGTCGAGGGACAGGGGATTCACCCCTCCACTTT
J: TRBJ2-1; V: TRBV6-6; D: TRBD2; size: few; CDR3: CASSSRTSFDEQFF; DNA: TGTGCCAGCAGTTCACGGACTAGCTTCGATGAGCAGTTCTTC
J: TRBJ2-3; V: TRBV18; D: TRBD2; size: -; CDR3: CASSGTSYGADTQYF; DNA: TGTGCCAGCTCCGGGACTAGCTATGGCGCAGATACGCAGTATTTT
J: TRBJ1-2; V: TRBV10-3; D: -; size: few; CDR3: CAISEETGYGYTF; DNA: TGTGCCATCAGTGAGGAAACAGGGTATGGCTACACCTTC
J: TRBJ2-5; V: TRBV7-2; D: TRBD2; size: -; CDR3: CASSFAGGETQYF; DNA: TGTGCCAGCAGCTTCGCCGGGGGGGAGACCCAGTACTTC
J: TRBJ1-1; V: TRBV5-1; D: TRBD1; size: -; CDR3: CASSLDGQGNTEAFF; DNA: TGCGCCAGCAGCTTGGATGGACAGGGAAACACTGAAGCTTTCTTT
J: TRBJ1-1; V: TRBV14; D: -; size: few; CDR3: CASSQHRNTEAFF; DNA: TGTGCCAGCAGCCAACACAGGAACACTGAAGCTTTCTTT
J: TRBJ1-2; V: TRBV5-1; D: -; size: -; CDR3: CASSEYGYTF; DNA: TGCGCCAGCAGCGAGTATGGCTACACCTTC
J: TRBJ2-7; V: TRBV5-6; D: -; size: -; CDR3: CASSLDGEQYF; DNA: TGTGCCAGCAGCCTGGACGGCGAGCAGTACTTC
J: TRBJ1-1; V: TRBV5-6; D: TRBD1; size: -; CDR3: CASSLVGESGGTEAFF; DNA: TGTGCCAGCAGCTTGGTTGGGGAATCAGGGGGCACTGAAGCTTTCTTT
J: TRBJ1-2; V: TRBV5-1; D: -; size: few; CDR3: CASSLGQVYGYTF; DNA: TGCGCCAGCAGCTTGGGACAGGTCTATGGCTACACCTTC
J: TRBJ2-3; V: TRBV7-2; D: TRBD2; size: -; CDR3: CANKGSGSSDTQYF; DNA: TGTGCCAACAAGGGTAGCGGGAGCTCAGATACGCAGTATTTT
J: TRBJ1-2; V: TRBV11-3; D: -; size: -; CDR3: CASSPGVGGYTF; DNA: TGTGCCAGCAGCCCGGGTGTAGGCGGCTACACCTTC
J: TRBJ1-6; V: TRBV7-2; D: -; size: few; CDR3: CASSLEGRGNSPLHF; DNA: TGTGCCAGCAGCTTAGAGGGGCGGGGAAATTCACCCCTCCACTTT
J: TRBJ2-1; V: TRBV19; D: TRBD2; size: medium-sized; CDR3: CASSLAGSSYNEQFF; DNA: TGTGCCAGTAGTTTAGCGGGGAGTTCCTACAATGAGCAGTTCTTC